This TCR beta chain was captured by sequencing in a study of CD8+CD57+ T cells in acquired aplastic anemia. About the study: Sorted CD4+ and CD8+ cells yielded 2.5 to 3.5 ug of DNA on average. Findings and caveats of the study: Shared by patients and controls, roughly 28 CD8+ CDR3s were abundant in patients. No significant difference in CD8+ Simpson's diversity was found between patients and controls.

CDR3 length equals 14 residues. Germline lookup yields CDR1 SEHNR and CDR2 FQNEAQ (reference sequence). V dropped 3 bases and J dropped 2 bases, with 7 bases sitting between them. Template material for TCR beta VDJ and CDR3 profiling consisted of genomic DNA. TCRdb called the reads again in MiXCR, with one record for every CDR3 protein. The data show 300,000 or so distinct CDR3 sequences, around three fifths seen once. The sample holds many counts of this clonotype. Its antigen is undetermined. V is TRBV7-9 and J is TRBJ2-2, with D possibly being TRBD2 (6 bases). The source material was sorted CD4+, CD8+, or CD8+CD57+ T cells (not recorded which) from PBMCs. The origin of this receptor is a human donor with severe aplastic anemia or a healthy control (not recorded which). The CDR3 bases are TGTGCCAGCAGCTTTAGCGGAAACACCGGGGAGCTGTTTTTT. Its protein product is CASSFSGNTGELFF.